This is a list of T cell receptor beta chains from one sample in a study of blood T cell repertoires in COVID-19. The assay was immunoSEQ multiplex PCR, and TCRdb's table has in-frame clones only and misses some. The data show 250,000 to 300,000 clones, with under 95% seen just once and approximately 2.4% held by the top ten. Sequencing was done on a sample of PBMCs or T cells enriched from blood (not recorded which). These receptors were obtained from a woman between 40 and 50 years old with acute COVID-19. Each CDR3 is given with its conserved first and last residue. Fields, in order: J gene, D gene, V gene, clone size, CDR3 protein, CDR3 DNA. A D gene is named only where the DNA matches it firmly. Only part of the rows carry a size: once, few, many, or a class if the clone is expanded.

j_gene: TRBJ1-1; d_gene: -; v_gene: TRBV19; abundance: -; CDR3aa: CASSPPTWGVNTEAFF; CDR3nt: TGTGCCAGTAGTCCACCTACTTGGGGAGTAAATACTGAAGCTTTCTTT
j_gene: TRBJ1-2; d_gene: -; v_gene: TRBV29-1; abundance: -; CDR3aa: CSVNQMTTYGYTF; CDR3nt: TGCAGCGTAAACCAGATGACAACCTATGGCTACACCTTC
j_gene: TRBJ1-4; d_gene: -; v_gene: TRBV7-9; abundance: once; CDR3aa: CASSLVGRVEEKLFF; CDR3nt: TGTGCCAGCAGCTTAGTCGGCAGGGTTGAGGAAAAACTGTTTTTT
j_gene: TRBJ2-3; d_gene: TRBD2; v_gene: TRBV7-3; abundance: -; CDR3aa: CASSQGLAGTDTQYF; CDR3nt: TGTGCCAGCAGCCAAGGACTAGCGGGGACAGATACGCAGTATTTT
j_gene: TRBJ2-5; d_gene: -; v_gene: TRBV5-1; abundance: -; CDR3aa: CASSLGNSQETQYF; CDR3nt: TGCGCCAGCAGCTTGGGCAACAGCCAAGAGACCCAGTACTTC
j_gene: TRBJ1-1; d_gene: TRBD1; v_gene: TRBV28; abundance: -; CDR3aa: CASSSPFGTGNTEAFF; CDR3nt: TGTGCCAGCAGTTCGCCATTCGGGACAGGGAACACTGAAGCTTTCTTT
j_gene: TRBJ1-3; d_gene: -; v_gene: TRBV25-1; abundance: -; CDR3aa: CASSDPKSSGNTIYF; CDR3nt: TGTGCCAGCAGTGACCCGAAGAGCTCTGGAAACACCATATATTTT
j_gene: TRBJ1-2; d_gene: -; v_gene: TRBV28; abundance: once; CDR3aa: CASSLGGTDPYGYTF; CDR3nt: TGTGCCAGCAGCTTAGGCGGGACGGACCCCTATGGCTACACCTTC
j_gene: TRBJ1-2; d_gene: -; v_gene: TRBV4-3; abundance: -; CDR3aa: CASSPQESNYGYTF; CDR3nt: TGCGCCAGCAGCCCGCAAGAGAGTAACTATGGCTACACCTTC
j_gene: TRBJ2-3; d_gene: -; v_gene: TRBV9; abundance: -; CDR3aa: CASTHGGKSTDTQYF; CDR3nt: TGTGCCAGCACACACGGGGGAAAAAGCACAGATACGCAGTATTTT
j_gene: TRBJ1-1; d_gene: TRBD1; v_gene: TRBV2; abundance: -; CDR3aa: CASRVWGQGNTEAFF; CDR3nt: TGTGCCAGCAGGGTCTGGGGACAGGGTAACACTGAAGCTTTCTTT
j_gene: TRBJ2-2; d_gene: TRBD2; v_gene: TRBV28; abundance: -; CDR3aa: CASTREGETGELFF; CDR3nt: TGTGCCAGCACCCGGGAGGGCGAGACCGGGGAGCTGTTTTTT
j_gene: TRBJ1-4; d_gene: -; v_gene: TRBV27; abundance: -; CDR3aa: CASSQSGLGNEKLFF; CDR3nt: TGTGCCAGCAGTCAATCAGGGTTGGGTAATGAAAAACTGTTTTTT
j_gene: TRBJ2-1; d_gene: -; v_gene: TRBV9; abundance: -; CDR3aa: CASSFHRQVNEQFF; CDR3nt: TGTGCCAGCAGCTTTCACCGACAGGTTAATGAGCAGTTCTTC
j_gene: TRBJ1-2; d_gene: -; v_gene: TRBV6-1; abundance: -; CDR3aa: CASSEARLASYTF; CDR3nt: TGTGCCAGCAGTGAAGCGCGGTTGGCCAGCTACACCTTC
j_gene: TRBJ1-2; d_gene: TRBD1; v_gene: TRBV7-9; abundance: -; CDR3aa: CASSSGTGNYGYTF; CDR3nt: TGTGCCAGCAGCTCGGGGACAGGGAACTATGGCTACACCTTC
j_gene: TRBJ2-7; d_gene: TRBD1; v_gene: TRBV30; abundance: -; CDR3aa: CAWSTGTGMYEQYF; CDR3nt: TGTGCCTGGAGTACCGGGACAGGGATGTACGAGCAGTACTTC
j_gene: TRBJ1-2; d_gene: -; v_gene: TRBV30; abundance: -; CDR3aa: CAWDQNYGYTF; CDR3nt: TGTGCCTGGGACCAGAACTATGGCTACACCTTC
j_gene: TRBJ2-2; d_gene: -; v_gene: TRBV20-1; abundance: -; CDR3aa: CSASGTKNTGELFF; CDR3nt: TGCAGTGCTAGTGGGACAAAGAACACCGGGGAGCTGTTTTTT
j_gene: TRBJ1-2; d_gene: TRBD1; v_gene: TRBV29-1; abundance: -; CDR3aa: CSVGQGRGYTF; CDR3nt: TGCAGCGTTGGACAGGGTAGGGGCTACACCTTC
j_gene: TRBJ2-1; d_gene: TRBD1; v_gene: TRBV7-6; abundance: -; CDR3aa: CASSLTYFSGRDRGHYNEQFF; CDR3nt: TGTGCCAGCAGCTTAACGTATTTTAGCGGTCGGGACAGGGGCCACTACAATGAGCAGTTCTTC
j_gene: TRBJ1-4; d_gene: TRBD1; v_gene: TRBV28; abundance: -; CDR3aa: CASSLPLSTGRREKLFF; CDR3nt: TGTGCCAGCAGTTTACCTCTCTCGACAGGGCGGAGGGAAAAACTGTTTTTT
j_gene: TRBJ2-7; d_gene: TRBD2; v_gene: TRBV28; abundance: -; CDR3aa: CASSLEVGGSYEQYF; CDR3nt: TGTGCCAGCAGTTTGGAGGTGGGAGGGTCCTACGAGCAGTACTTC
j_gene: TRBJ2-3; d_gene: -; v_gene: TRBV5-4; abundance: once; CDR3aa: CASSLVQGLGTDTQYF; CDR3nt: TGTGCCAGCAGCTTGGTCCAGGGCCTCGGGACAGATACGCAGTATTTT
j_gene: TRBJ2-1; d_gene: TRBD2; v_gene: TRBV10-3; abundance: -; CDR3aa: CAISESGTSYEQFF; CDR3nt: TGTGCCATCAGTGAGTCAGGGACTAGCTATGAGCAGTTCTTC
j_gene: TRBJ1-5; d_gene: -; v_gene: TRBV11-2; abundance: -; CDR3aa: CASSSAAQPAGQPQHF; CDR3nt: TGTGCCAGCAGCTCCGCCGCACAGCCCGCCGGACAGCCCCAGCATTTT
j_gene: TRBJ2-1; d_gene: TRBD2; v_gene: TRBV24-1; abundance: -; CDR3aa: CATSDRTGTSGYNEQFF; CDR3nt: TGTGCCACCAGTGACCGCACCGGGACTAGCGGGTACAATGAGCAGTTCTTC
j_gene: TRBJ2-1; d_gene: TRBD2; v_gene: TRBV4-2; abundance: -; CDR3aa: CASSQVSGVSSYNEQFF; CDR3nt: TGTGCCAGCAGCCAAGTTAGCGGGGTGAGCTCCTACAATGAGCAGTTCTTC
j_gene: TRBJ2-5; d_gene: TRBD2; v_gene: TRBV4-1; abundance: -; CDR3aa: CASSPGTSGLATQETQYF; CDR3nt: TGCGCCAGCAGCCCCGGGACTAGCGGGCTAGCAACCCAAGAGACCCAGTACTTC
j_gene: TRBJ2-2; d_gene: TRBD1; v_gene: TRBV7-8; abundance: -; CDR3aa: CASSLQGANTGELFF; CDR3nt: TGTGCCAGCAGCCTGCAGGGGGCCAACACCGGGGAGCTGTTTTTT
j_gene: TRBJ2-3; d_gene: TRBD2; v_gene: TRBV30; abundance: -; CDR3aa: CAWSVQAGGTQYF; CDR3nt: TGTGCCTGGAGTGTTCAAGCGGGGGGTACGCAGTATTTT
j_gene: TRBJ1-2; d_gene: TRBD1; v_gene: TRBV2; abundance: -; CDR3aa: CASEGQGVGGYTF; CDR3nt: TGTGCCAGCGAGGGACAGGGGGTAGGTGGCTACACCTTC
j_gene: TRBJ1-6; d_gene: -; v_gene: TRBV7-8; abundance: -; CDR3aa: CASSLDRESPLHF; CDR3nt: TGTGCCAGCAGCTTAGACAGGGAATCACCCCTCCACTTT